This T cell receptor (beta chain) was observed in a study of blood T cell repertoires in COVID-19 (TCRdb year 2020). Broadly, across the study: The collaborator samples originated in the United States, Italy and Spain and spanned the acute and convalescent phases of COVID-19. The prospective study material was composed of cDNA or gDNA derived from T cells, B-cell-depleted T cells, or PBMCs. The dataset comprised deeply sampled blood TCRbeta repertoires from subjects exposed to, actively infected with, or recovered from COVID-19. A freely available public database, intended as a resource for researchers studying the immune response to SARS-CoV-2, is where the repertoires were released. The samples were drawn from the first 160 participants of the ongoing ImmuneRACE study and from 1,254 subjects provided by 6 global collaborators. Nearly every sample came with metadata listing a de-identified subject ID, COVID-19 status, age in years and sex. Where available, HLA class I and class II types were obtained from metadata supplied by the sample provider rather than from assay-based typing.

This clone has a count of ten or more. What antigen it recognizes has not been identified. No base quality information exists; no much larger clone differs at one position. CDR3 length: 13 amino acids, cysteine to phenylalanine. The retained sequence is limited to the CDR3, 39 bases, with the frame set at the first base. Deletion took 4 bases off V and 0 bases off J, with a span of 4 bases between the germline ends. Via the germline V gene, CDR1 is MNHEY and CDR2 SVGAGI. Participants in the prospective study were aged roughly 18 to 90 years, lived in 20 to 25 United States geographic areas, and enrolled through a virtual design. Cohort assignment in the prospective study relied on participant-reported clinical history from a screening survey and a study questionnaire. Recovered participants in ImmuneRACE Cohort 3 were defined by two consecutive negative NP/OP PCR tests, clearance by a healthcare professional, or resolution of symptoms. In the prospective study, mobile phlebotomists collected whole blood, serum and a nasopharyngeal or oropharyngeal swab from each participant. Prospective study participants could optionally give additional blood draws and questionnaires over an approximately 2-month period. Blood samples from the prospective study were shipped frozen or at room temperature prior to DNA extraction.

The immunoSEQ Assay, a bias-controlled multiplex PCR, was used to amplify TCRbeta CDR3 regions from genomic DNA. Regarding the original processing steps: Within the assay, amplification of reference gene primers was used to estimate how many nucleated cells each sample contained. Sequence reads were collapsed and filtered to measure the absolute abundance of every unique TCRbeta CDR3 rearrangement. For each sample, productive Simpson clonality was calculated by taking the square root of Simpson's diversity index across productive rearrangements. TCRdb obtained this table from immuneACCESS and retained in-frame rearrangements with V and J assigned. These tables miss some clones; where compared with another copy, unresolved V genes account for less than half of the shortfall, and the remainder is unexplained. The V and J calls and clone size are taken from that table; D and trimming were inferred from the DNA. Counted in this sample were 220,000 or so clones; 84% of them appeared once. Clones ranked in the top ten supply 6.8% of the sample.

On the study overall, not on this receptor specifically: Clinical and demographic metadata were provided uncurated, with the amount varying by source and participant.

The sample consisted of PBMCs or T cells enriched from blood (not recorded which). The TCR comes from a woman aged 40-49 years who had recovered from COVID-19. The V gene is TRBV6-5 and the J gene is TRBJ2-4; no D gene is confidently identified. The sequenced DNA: TGTGCCAGCAGTTTCCTAGCCAAAAACATTCAGTACTTC. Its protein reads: CASSFLAKNIQYF.